This T cell receptor (beta chain) came from a study of chemoradiotherapy in HPV16-positive cancers (dated by TCRdb to between 2020 and 2023). Context from the whole study: Functional T-cell assays on cells from two HPV16-positive patients defined candidate HPV-specific T-cell clones and common TCR motifs. The study asked whether T-cell immunity to the HPV oncoproteins E6 and E7 changes during chemoradiotherapy and whether this immunity affects survival. The candidate HPV-specific TCRs and motifs were subsequently tracked in TCR repertoires obtained from about 79 patients with HPV-related cancers. Results the study describes overall, beyond this receptor: Improved recurrence-free survival in HPV16-positive patients was associated with expansion of HPV-responsive T cells during chemoradiotherapy. Only two HPV16-positive patients were used to derive the functional definition of HPV-specific T cells, and the survival association was reported for HPV16-positive patients. Expansion of candidate HPV-specific clones and E7-related TCR motifs was observed in the tumor microenvironment during treatment, whereas no such expansion was observed for non-HPV-specific T cells.

Of note for this clone: What antigen it recognizes has not been identified. No per-base quality is available; no much larger clone lies one base away.

Repertoires were sampled repeatedly over the course of chemoradiotherapy so that clonal expansion in the tumor microenvironment could be followed. Counted from cysteine to phenylalanine, this CDR3 has 15 amino acids. Only CDR3 DNA is held: 45 bases, read in frame from base 1. From V the trimming removes 4 bases and from J it removes 5 bases, while the gene matches leave 7 bases of the junction unaccounted for. According to the germline V gene, CDR1 reads MNHEY and CDR2 reads SVGAGI. Library preparation employed the immunoSEQ multiplex PCR assay. The source is immuneACCESS, and TCRdb retained only in-frame sequences with V and J called. Part of the clones is not carried over; for the studies checked, unresolved V genes explain less than half of this, and the remainder is unexplained. Within this sample are just under 40,000 clones, with around 76% of them counted one time only. Clones ranked in the top ten supply under 5.5% of the sample.

The chain is assembled from TRBV6-5 and TRBJ2-7; the junction holds 11 bases that match TRBD1. The sample consisted of blood, taken from a patient who underwent chemoradiotherapy. The sequence was collected from a human donor with HPV-associated anogenital cancer. The bases are TGTGCCAGCAGTTTGGGGGACAGGGGGACCCACGAGCAGTACTTC. Its translation reads: CASSLGDRGTHEQYF.